This TCR beta chain was profiled in a study of blood T cell repertoires in COVID-19. Study as a whole: Some COVID-19 samples were acute and others convalescent; all came from the United States, Italy and Spain.

Sequencing used immunoSEQ multiplex PCR; TCRdb keeps in-frame clones, though not all of them. The profile covers 150,000 to 250,000 clones, with approximately 80% appearing a single time and 6.9% taken by the ten largest. The sample was peripheral blood. This clonotype was obtained from a human donor with acute or convalescent COVID-19. The donor label of this sample is uncertain.

CDR3 in DNA: TGTGCCAGCAGCTTACGGGAGGGTAACTACAATGAGCAGTTCTTC. Translation gives CASSLREGNYNEQFF. This rearrangement joins TRBV7-3 to TRBJ2-1; 8 nucleotides align to TRBD2. Germline trimming cut 2 bases from V and 3 bases from J; bases unmatched to any gene: 3. The CDR3 extends over 15 amino acids. CDR1 SGHTA and CDR2 FQGTGA come from the germline V gene.